The source of this T cell receptor (beta chain) is a study of T cell responses to AZD1222 COVID-19 vaccine. This clone was seen only once. No antigen is known for it. The protocol was immunoSEQ multiplex PCR, while the TCRdb copy is restricted to in-frame clones and leaves out a portion. The profile shows some 180,000 clones, approximately 90% of them singletons. General observations from the study: Among AZD1222 vaccinees, only five to seven were seropositive at baseline. Mostly white British, mostly female donors; authors suggested clonal diversity may be underestimated. Close to half of spike-specific TCRs reportedly recognize unmutated variant regions.

The CDR3 has 18 residues. Per germline, CDR1 LGHNA and CDR2 YSLEER. V lost 0 bases and J lost 4; bases outside the gene matches: 11. The rearrangement joins TRBV4-3 to TRBJ1-4; 7 bases are shared with TRBD1. Sample: peripheral blood, taken 28 days after the second AZD1222 dose. The origin of this receptor is an adult who received the AZD1222 COVID-19 vaccine. CDR3 sequence reads: CASSQELTGRGFNEKLFF. The CDR3 DNA is TGCGCCAGCAGCCAAGAATTGACAGGGAGGGGTTTTAATGAAAAACTGTTTTTT.